The present T cell receptor beta chain was sequenced within a study of identical twins. Whole-study results and caveats: A cross-sectional statistical analysis, not follow-up of the same donors, supported the conclusions. With beta out-of-frame sequences, excess sharing by twins was weaker. Researchers caution that invariant MAIT and iNKT cells could partly confound zero-insertion analyses.

Worth noting for this clonotype: The antigen is unknown.

One entry per CDR3 protein, called by TCRdb with MiXCR from the 5' RACE reads. The repertoire holds roughly 290,000 distinct CDR3 sequences, with roughly 8.6% as singletons. Germline V lookup: CDR1 KGHSH, CDR2 LQKENI. The V and J ends lost 3 bases and 0 bases respectively, with 8 bases between them. The CDR3 runs 14 residues. These data were also reused for a study on yellow fever vaccine responses in identical twins.

Sequencing was performed on memory (CD45RO+) T cells sorted from blood. The genes are TRBV18 and TRBJ1-1; no clear D. The source is a woman under 30 in good health. The CDR3 reads CASSPQKMNTEAFF. CDR3 nucleotides: TGTGCCAGCTCACCCCAAAAGATGAACACTGAAGCTTTCTTT.